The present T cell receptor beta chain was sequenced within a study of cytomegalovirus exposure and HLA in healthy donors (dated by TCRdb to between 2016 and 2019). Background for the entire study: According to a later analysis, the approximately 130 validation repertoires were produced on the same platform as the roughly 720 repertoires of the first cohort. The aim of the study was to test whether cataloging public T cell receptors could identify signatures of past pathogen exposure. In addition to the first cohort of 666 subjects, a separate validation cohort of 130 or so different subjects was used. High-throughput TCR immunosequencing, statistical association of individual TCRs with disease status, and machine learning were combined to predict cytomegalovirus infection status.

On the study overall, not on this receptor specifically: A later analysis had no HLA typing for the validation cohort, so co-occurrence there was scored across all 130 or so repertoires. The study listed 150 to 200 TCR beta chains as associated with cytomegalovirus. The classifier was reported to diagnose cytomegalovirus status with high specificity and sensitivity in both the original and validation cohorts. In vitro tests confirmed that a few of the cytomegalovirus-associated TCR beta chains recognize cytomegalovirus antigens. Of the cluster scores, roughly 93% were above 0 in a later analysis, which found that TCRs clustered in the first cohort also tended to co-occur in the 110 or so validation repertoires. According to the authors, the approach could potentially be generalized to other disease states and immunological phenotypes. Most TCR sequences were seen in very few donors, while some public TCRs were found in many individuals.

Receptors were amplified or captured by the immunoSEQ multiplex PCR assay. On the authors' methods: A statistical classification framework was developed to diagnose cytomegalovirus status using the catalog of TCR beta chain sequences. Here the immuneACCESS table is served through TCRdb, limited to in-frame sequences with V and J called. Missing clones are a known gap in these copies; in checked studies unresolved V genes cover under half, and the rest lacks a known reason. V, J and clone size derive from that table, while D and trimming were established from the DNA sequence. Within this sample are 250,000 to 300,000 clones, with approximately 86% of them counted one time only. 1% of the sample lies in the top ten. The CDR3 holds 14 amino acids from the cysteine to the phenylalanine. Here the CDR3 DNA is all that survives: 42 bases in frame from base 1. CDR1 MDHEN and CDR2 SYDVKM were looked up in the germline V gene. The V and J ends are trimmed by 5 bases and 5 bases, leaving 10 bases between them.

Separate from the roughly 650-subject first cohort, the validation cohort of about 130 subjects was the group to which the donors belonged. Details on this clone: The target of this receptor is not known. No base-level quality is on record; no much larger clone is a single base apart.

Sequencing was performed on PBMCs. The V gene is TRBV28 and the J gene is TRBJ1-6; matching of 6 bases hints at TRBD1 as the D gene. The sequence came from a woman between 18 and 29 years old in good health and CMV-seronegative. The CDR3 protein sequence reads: CASSLGQNNSPLHF. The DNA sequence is TGTGCCAGCAGTCTGGGACAAAATAATTCACCCCTCCACTTT.